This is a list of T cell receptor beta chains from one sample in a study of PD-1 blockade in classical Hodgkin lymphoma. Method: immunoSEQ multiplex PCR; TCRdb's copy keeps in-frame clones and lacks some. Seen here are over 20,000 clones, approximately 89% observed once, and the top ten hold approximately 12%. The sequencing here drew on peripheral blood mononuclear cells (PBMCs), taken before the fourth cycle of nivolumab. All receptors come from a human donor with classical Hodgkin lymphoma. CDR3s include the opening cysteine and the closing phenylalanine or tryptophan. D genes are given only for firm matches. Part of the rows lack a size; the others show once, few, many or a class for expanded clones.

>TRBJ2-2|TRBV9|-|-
CASSFTNTGELFF
TGTGCCAGCAGCTTCACAAACACCGGGGAGCTGTTTTTT
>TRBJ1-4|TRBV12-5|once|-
CASGLAKQRLIATNEKLFF
TGTGCTAGTGGTTTGGCCAAACAGCGGTTAATTGCAACTAATGAAAAACTGTTTTTT
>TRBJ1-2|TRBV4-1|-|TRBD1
CASSQELLTGNYGYTF
TGCGCCAGCAGCCAAGAGCTCCTGACAGGGAACTATGGCTACACCTTC
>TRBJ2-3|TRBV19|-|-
CASSIGGTIGTDTQYF
TGTGCCAGTAGTATTGGGGGGACAATCGGTACAGATACGCAGTATTTT
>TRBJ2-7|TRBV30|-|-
CACGGASYEQYF
TGTGCCTGCGGGGGCGCCTCCTACGAGCAGTACTTC
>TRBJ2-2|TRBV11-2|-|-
CASSLTQRTSTGELFF
TGTGCCAGCAGCTTAACCCAGCGGACCTCCACCGGGGAGCTGTTTTTT
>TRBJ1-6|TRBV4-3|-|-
CASRPGRESPLHF
TGCGCCAGCAGACCTGGACGCGAGTCACCCCTCCACTTT
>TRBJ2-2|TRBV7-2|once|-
CASSLQSPTAGTGELFF
TGTGCCAGCAGCTTACAAAGCCCTACCGCTGGGACCGGGGAGCTGTTTTTT
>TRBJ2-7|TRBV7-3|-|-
CASSLGGSHYEQYF
TGTGCCAGCAGCCTCGGAGGGTCCCACTACGAGCAGTACTTC
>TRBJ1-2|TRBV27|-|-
CASSLGGAGSFGYTF
TGTGCCAGCAGTTTAGGTGGCGCAGGGAGCTTTGGCTACACCTTC
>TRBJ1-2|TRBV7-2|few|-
CASSFSTLGGYTF
TGTGCCAGCAGCTTCAGTACTCTCGGTGGCTACACCTTC
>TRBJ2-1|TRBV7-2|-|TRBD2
CASSLVYSPGLAGGEQFF
TGTGCCAGCAGCTTAGTCTATTCCCCGGGACTAGCGGGGGGGGAGCAGTTCTTC
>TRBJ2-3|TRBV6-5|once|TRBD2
CASSPPSGLADTQYF
TGTGCCAGCAGCCCACCCTCGGGACTAGCGGATACGCAGTATTTT
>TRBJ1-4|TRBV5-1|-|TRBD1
CASSQGAQEKLFF
TGCGCCAGCAGCCAGGGGGCACAGGAAAAACTGTTTTTT
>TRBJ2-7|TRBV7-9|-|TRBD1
CASSVGQGSYEQYF
TGTGCCAGCAGCGTAGGACAGGGCTCCTACGAGCAGTACTTC
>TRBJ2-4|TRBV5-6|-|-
CASSPGDYLNIQYF
TGTGCCAGCAGCCCCGGAGACTATCTAAACATTCAGTACTTC
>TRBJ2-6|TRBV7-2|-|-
CASSPGGTSGANVLTF
TGTGCCAGCAGCCCCGGAGGGACTTCTGGGGCCAACGTCCTGACTTTC
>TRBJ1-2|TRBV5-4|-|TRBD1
CASSSDRPYGYTF
TGTGCCAGCTCATCGGACAGGCCCTATGGCTACACCTTC
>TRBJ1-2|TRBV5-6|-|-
CASSLSGPYGYTF
TGTGCCAGCAGCTTGTCAGGGCCCTATGGCTACACCTTC
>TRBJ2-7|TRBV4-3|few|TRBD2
CASSQVLAGGLGEQYF
TGCGCCAGCAGCCAAGTGCTAGCGGGGGGGTTGGGAGAGCAGTACTTC
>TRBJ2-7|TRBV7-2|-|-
CASSLGINRGSEQYF
TGTGCCAGCAGCTTAGGTATAAATCGGGGGAGCGAGCAGTACTTC
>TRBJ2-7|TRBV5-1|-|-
CASSLRTERALRGSHEQYF
TGCGCCAGCAGCTTAAGGACAGAGCGCGCGTTAAGAGGATCCCACGAGCAGTACTTC
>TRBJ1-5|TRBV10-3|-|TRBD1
CASNTGDSNQPQHF
TGTGCCTCGAATACAGGGGATAGCAATCAGCCCCAGCATTTT
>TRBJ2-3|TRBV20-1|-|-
CSASDGTQYF
TGCAGTGCTAGTGACGGGACGCAGTATTTT
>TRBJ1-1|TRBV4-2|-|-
CASSQERGATEAFF
TGTGCCAGCAGCCAAGAACGGGGGGCCACTGAAGCTTTCTTT
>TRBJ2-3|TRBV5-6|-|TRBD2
CASSPLSGRTDTQYF
TGTGCCAGCAGCCCCCTTAGCGGGAGGACAGATACGCAGTATTTT
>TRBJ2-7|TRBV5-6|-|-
CASSLAISYEQYF
TGTGCCAGCAGCTTGGCCATCTCCTACGAGCAGTACTTC
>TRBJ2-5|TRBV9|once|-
CASSGLGQETQYF
TGTGCCAGCAGCGGACTAGGCCAAGAGACCCAGTACTTC
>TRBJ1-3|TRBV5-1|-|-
CASSLERAGGNTIYF
TGCGCCAGCAGCTTGGAGAGGGCGGGTGGAAACACCATATATTTT
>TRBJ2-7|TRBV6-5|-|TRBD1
CASSYRGQGVYEQYF
TGTGCCAGCAGTTACCGGGGACAGGGAGTCTACGAGCAGTACTTC
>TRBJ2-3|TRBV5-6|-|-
CASSLARTATDTQYF
TGTGCCAGCAGCTTGGCGAGGACAGCCACAGATACGCAGTATTTT
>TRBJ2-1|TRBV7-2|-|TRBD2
CAGGTNEQFF
TGTGCGGGGGGGACCAATGAGCAGTTCTTC
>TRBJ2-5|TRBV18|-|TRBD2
CASSRTSGVLQETQYF
TGTGCCAGCTCGCGGACTAGCGGGGTACTCCAAGAGACCCAGTACTTC
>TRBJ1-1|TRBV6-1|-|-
CASRRSQGSPEAFF
TGTGCCAGCAGGCGGAGCCAGGGTTCCCCTGAAGCTTTCTTT
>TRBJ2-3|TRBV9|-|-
CASSNRTGTDTQYF
TGTGCCAGCAGCAACCGGACTGGCACAGATACGCAGTATTTT
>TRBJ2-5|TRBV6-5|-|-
CASSPGQNQETQYF
TGTGCCAGCAGCCCAGGACAAAACCAAGAGACCCAGTACTTC
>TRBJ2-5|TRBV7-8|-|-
CASSLARVGGGRRWETQYF
TGTGCCAGCAGCTTAGCGCGGGTGGGAGGGGGAAGACGATGGGAGACCCAGTACTTC
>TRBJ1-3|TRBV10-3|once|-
CAISGGMNSGNTIYF
TGTGCCATCAGCGGGGGGATGAATTCTGGAAACACCATATATTTT
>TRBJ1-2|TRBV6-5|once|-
CASSYSQGSDYTF
TGTGCCAGCAGTTACTCGCAGGGGAGCGACTACACCTTC
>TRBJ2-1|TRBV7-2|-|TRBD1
CASSLRTGNSYNEQFF
TGTGCCAGCAGCTTAAGGACAGGGAACTCCTACAATGAGCAGTTCTTC
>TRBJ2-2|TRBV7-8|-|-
CASSLLTTGELFF
TGTGCCAGCAGCTTATTGACAACCGGGGAGCTGTTTTTT
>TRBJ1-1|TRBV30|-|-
CAWSDPRAEAFF
TGTGCCTGGAGTGACCCCCGCGCTGAAGCTTTCTTT
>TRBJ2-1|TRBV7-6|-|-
CASSLVPGDNEQFF
TGTGCCAGCAGCTTAGTTCCGGGGGATAATGAGCAGTTCTTC
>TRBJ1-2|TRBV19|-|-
CASSIEPGINYGYTF
TGTGCCAGTAGTATAGAGCCAGGAATAAACTATGGCTACACCTTC
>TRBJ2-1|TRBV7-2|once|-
CASSLGAAAPGNEQFF
TGTGCCAGCAGCTTAGGTGCGGCCGCACCGGGAAATGAGCAGTTCTTC
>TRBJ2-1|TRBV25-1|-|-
CASSEYRGSYNEQFF
TGTGCCAGCAGTGAATATCGCGGATCCTACAATGAGCAGTTCTTC
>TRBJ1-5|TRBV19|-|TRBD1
CASSRDRPGGPQHF
TGTGCCAGTAGTAGGGACAGACCGGGGGGGCCCCAGCATTTT
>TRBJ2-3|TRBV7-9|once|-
CASSLDTDTQYF
TGTGCCAGCAGCTTAGACACAGATACGCAGTATTTT
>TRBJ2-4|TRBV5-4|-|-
CASSLVKGGGNIQYF
TGTGCCAGCAGCTTGGTCAAGGGAGGAGGAAACATTCAGTACTTC
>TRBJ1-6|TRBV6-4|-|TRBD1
CASSDSTGGPYNSPLHF
TGTGCCAGCAGTGACTCGACAGGGGGCCCATATAATTCACCCCTCCACTTT
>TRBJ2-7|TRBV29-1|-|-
CSVEDDGTPNYEQYF
TGCAGCGTTGAAGATGACGGGACCCCCAACTACGAGCAGTACTTC
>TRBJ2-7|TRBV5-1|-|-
CASSLEGYEQYF
TGCGCCAGCAGCTTGGAGGGTTACGAGCAGTACTTC
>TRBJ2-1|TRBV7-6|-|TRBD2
CASSLVASGGTYNEQFF
TGTGCCAGCAGCTTAGTGGCTAGCGGGGGGACCTACAATGAGCAGTTCTTC
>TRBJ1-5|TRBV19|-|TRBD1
CATQTPPAPTGGFCNQPQHF
TGTGCCACTCAAACCCCCCCGGCTCCAACAGGGGGATTCTGCAATCAGCCCCAGCATTTT